These 13 T cell receptor beta chains share one sample of origin, sequenced in a study of T cell changes during pregnancy in multiple sclerosis. Here immunoSEQ multiplex PCR was the method, and the copy in TCRdb shows in-frame clones only, minus some. The sample includes about 100,000 clones, under 95% of them seen just once. This material consisted of peripheral blood, taken after pregnancy. The receptors here all came from a female donor with multiple sclerosis, enrolled in a pregnancy study.

This clone came up once. The J gene is TRBJ2-2, the V gene TRBV5-1; 7 nucleotides agree with TRBD2. The trim removed 7 bases at V and 3 bases at J, leaving 3 bases unmatched. In germline, CDR1 is SGHRS, CDR2 YFSETQ. The CDR3 covers 13 residues. The CDR3 region is CASGAGYTGELFF. CDR3 nucleotides: TGCGCCAGCGGAGCGGGATACACCGGGGAGCTGTTTTTT.

The CDR3 DNA reads as TGCGCCAGCACCCCCCCCGACAGATACAATCAGCCCCAGCATTTT. It encodes CASTPPDRYNQPQHF. The rearrangement joins TRBV23-1 to TRBJ1-5, with D perhaps TRBD1 (5 bases). TRBV23-1 is an open reading frame, and its role is uncertain. CDR3 size: 15 residues. V was clipped by 7 bases and J by 3 bases, with 16 bases between them.

The chain uses TRBV5-6 and TRBJ2-3; TRBD2 aligns across 8 bases. This CDR3 region has 16 residues. Germline V lookup: CDR1 SGHDT, CDR2 YYEEEE. The J segment lost 2 bases and the V segment lost 1 base, leaving 6 bases of the junction unmatched. The CDR3 nucleotides are TGTGCCAGCAGCTTGTCGCCTAGCGGGTACACAGATACGCAGTATTTT. Protein product: CASSLSPSGYTDTQYF.

The chain couples TRBV19 to TRBJ2-7; D possibly corresponds to TRBD1 (6 bases). The CDR3 totals 15 residues. The germline V gene has CDR1 LNHDA and CDR2 SQIVND (reference sequence). Trimming shortened V by 6 bases and J by 2 bases, and 17 bases separated the two germline ends. CDR3 DNA sequence: TGTGCCAGTAGGCCCCGTACAGGGATCGCCTACGAGCAGTACTTC. Its translation is CASRPRTGIAYEQYF.

The CDR3, as DNA: TGCGCCAGCAGCTTGACAGGCCCTAATCAGCCCCAGCATTTT. Translating it yields CASSLTGPNQPQHF. The chain links TRBV5-1 to TRBJ1-5; TRBD1 is a possible D gene (5 bases). There are 14 residues in the CDR3. V was trimmed by 1 base and J by 4 bases, leaving 9 bases between them. Germline V gene data show CDR1 as SGHRS and CDR2 as YFSETQ.

V and J are TRBV29-1 and TRBJ2-7; the match to TRBD1 covers 10 bases. The CDR3 totals 14 residues. Germline CDR1 SQVTM, CDR2 ANQGSEA. The junction had 6 bases not matched to a gene; V was cut back by 4 bases and J by 3 bases. The CDR3, as DNA: TGCAGCGTTGCCGGGACAGGGGCCTTCTACGAGCAGTACTTC. Translation gives CSVAGTGAFYEQYF.

The CDR3 DNA sequence: TGTGCCAGCAGCTTCGGCAGGGGCGGCAATCAGCCCCAGCATTTT. This sequence encodes CASSFGRGGNQPQHF. The chain couples TRBV11-2 to TRBJ1-5; a weak D match, TRBD1 (6 bases). Germline lookup yields CDR1 SGHAT and CDR2 FQNNGV. V dropped 3 bases and J dropped 2 bases, with 11 bases sitting between them. This CDR3 comprises 15 residues.

V usage is TRBV23-1 and J usage is TRBJ2-5; 7 bases agree with TRBD1. TRBV23-1 is annotated as an ORF whose role is uncertain. V shed 7 bases and J 3 bases; nucleotides not matched to a gene: 8. The CDR3 contains 14 residues. For the CDR3, the DNA is TGCGCCAGCATCCCCGAGGGGGCAAAAGAGACCCAGTACTTC. Its protein product is CASIPEGAKETQYF.

This chain links TRBV5-5 with TRBJ1-5; 7 bases match TRBD1. Germline CDR1 and CDR2: SGHKS and YYEKEE (reference sequence). The CDR3 has 15 residues. V was pared by 4 bases and J by 0 bases, with 4 bases of the junction left unmatched. The CDR3 is CASSPTGASNQPQHF. The CDR3 DNA sequence: TGTGCCAGCAGCCCCACAGGGGCTAGCAATCAGCCCCAGCATTTT.

The count of this clone is one. V gene TRBV6-6 combines with J gene TRBJ2-1; a weak D match, TRBD2 (6 bases). This CDR3 has 16 residues. Germline values: CDR1 MNHNY, CDR2 SVGAGI (reference sequence). With 6 bases removed from V and 6 bases from J, the gap between germline ends came to 21 bases. The CDR3 bases are TGTGCCAGCAGAGGGACGGGTACGGGAGACGGCAATGAGCAGTTCTTC. Protein: CASRGTGTGDGNEQFF.

This rearrangement joins TRBV7-9 to TRBJ2-7; a possible D gene is TRBD1 (6 bases). Trimming removed 1 base at V and 3 bases at J, with 10 bases between. This CDR3 contains 14 residues. Per the germline V gene, CDR1 is SEHNR and CDR2 is FQNEAQ (reference sequence). In DNA, the CDR3 is TGTGCCAGCAGCTTAGGGCAGGGGCTCTACGAGCAGTACTTC. Protein product: CASSLGQGLYEQYF.

This chain joins TRBV28 and TRBJ2-7, with D possibly being TRBD2 (5 bases). Looked up from germline, CDR1 is MDHEN and CDR2 is SYDVKM. The CDR3 covers 14 residues. The V and J ends lost 6 bases and 3 bases respectively, with 15 bases between them. The chain's CDR3 is CASSRGEAYYEQYF. CDR3 DNA: TGTGCCAGCAGCCGGGGAGAGGCGTACTACGAGCAGTACTTC. The full variable domain, with the rest looked up from reference TRBV28 and TRBJ2-7, is DVKVTQSSRYLVKRTGEKVFLECVQDMDHENMFWYRQDPGLGLRLIYFSYDVKMKEKGDIPEGYSVSREKKERFSLILESASTNQTSMYLCASSRGEAYYEQYFGPGTRLTVT.

The chain couples TRBV15 to TRBJ2-1; D may be TRBD2 (6 bases). The CDR3 runs to 15 residues. The germline V gene encodes CDR1 LNHNV and CDR2 YYDKDF (reference sequence). V was clipped by 0 bases and J by 4 bases, with 10 bases between them. The CDR3 DNA follows: TGTGCCACCAGCAGAGAAGGGGCGGGATACAATGAGCAGTTCTTC. As protein: CATSREGAGYNEQFF. Full variable domain (missing parts from reference TRBV15 and TRBJ2-1): DAMVIQNPRYQVTQFGKPVTLSCSQTLNHNVMYWYQQKSSQAPKLLFHYYDKDFNNEADTPDNFQSRRPNTSFCFLDIRSPGLGDTAMYLCATSREGAGYNEQFFGPGTRLTVL.